Shown below are 24 T cell receptor beta chains from a single sample sequenced in a study of cytomegalovirus exposure and HLA in healthy donors. Primers for the PCR totalled 60 Vbeta and 13 Jbeta. Sequencing was performed with immunoSEQ multiplex PCR; in TCRdb, only in-frame clones are kept and a portion is missing. The sample yields 250,000 or so clones, over 75% seen once. The sequenced sample consisted of PBMCs. These TCRs come from a human donor in good health.

This chain connects TRBV7-8 to TRBJ2-7; 10 nucleotides align to TRBD2. Per germline, CDR1 SGHVS and CDR2 FQNEAQ. With 5 bases clipped from V and 3 bases from J, the junction kept 7 bases outside the gene matches. CDR3 length: 15 amino acids. CDR3 bases: TGTGCCAGCAGCCCAAAGCGGGAGGGCCTCTACGAGCAGTACTTC. Its translation: CASSPKREGLYEQYF.

The chain is built from TRBV6-1 and TRBJ2-5, with 8 bases aligning to TRBD1. Germline V gene sequence: CDR1 MNHNS, CDR2 SASEGT. The V and J ends lost 2 bases and 7 bases, in that order; junction bases with no gene match: 9. This CDR3 has 15 residues. DNA of the CDR3: TGTGCCAGCAGTGAATTCTACAGGGGGTTGGGGACCCAGTACTTC. As protein: CASSEFYRGLGTQYF.

This clone has only one observation. This sequence joins TRBV19 and TRBJ2-1; 7 nucleotides agree with TRBD1. This CDR3 region has 16 residues. Trimming took 2 bases from V and 2 from J; bases not matched to a gene: 6. CDR1 and CDR2 from the germline V gene are LNHDA and SQIVND (reference sequence). CDR3 bases: TGTGCCAGTAGTATAAACGGCCAGGGGGCCTACAATGAGCAGTTCTTC. Its translation: CASSINGQGAYNEQFF.

This clone was picked up one time. CDR3: CASSLGAHLNEQFF. The CDR3 DNA follows: TGTGCCAGCAGCTTGGGGGCACACCTCAATGAGCAGTTCTTC. The chain combines TRBV5-6 with TRBJ2-1; D not resolved. Trimming shortened V by 0 bases and J by 6 bases, and 10 bases separated the two germline ends. The CDR3 is 14 residues long. The germline V gene encodes CDR1 SGHDT and CDR2 YYEEEE.

The gene calls are TRBV10-3 and TRBJ1-5, with TRBD1 as a possible D gene (5 bases). V lost 8 bases to trimming and J lost 1 base, with 6 bases between them. CDR1 and CDR2 (germline): ENHRY, SYGVKD. The CDR3 is 12 amino acids. CDR3 sequence reads: CAIGGSNQPQHF. In DNA, the CDR3 is TGTGCCATCGGGGGGAGCAATCAGCCCCAGCATTTT.

The rearrangement uses TRBV28 and TRBJ2-7, with 10 positions matching TRBD2. With 6 bases clipped from V and 0 bases from J, the junction kept 8 bases outside the gene matches. The CDR3 is 16 residues long. Germline V lookup: CDR1 MDHEN, CDR2 SYDVKM. This CDR3 reads CASRAGGGPSSYEQYF. In DNA, the CDR3 is TGTGCCAGCAGAGCGGGAGGGGGGCCCAGCTCCTACGAGCAGTACTTC.

The V call is TRBV9, the J call TRBJ1-5; D gene ambiguous. There are 14 residues in the CDR3. V lost 3 bases to trimming and J lost 5 bases, with 12 bases between them. CDR1 and CDR2 from the germline V gene are SGDLS and YYNGEE. The CDR3 loop reads CASSEPARDQPQHF. Written as DNA, the CDR3 is TGTGCCAGCAGCGAACCGGCCCGGGATCAGCCCCAGCATTTT.

The V gene is TRBV10-3, the J gene TRBJ1-5, with 7 bases fitting TRBD1. Germline CDR1 and CDR2: ENHRY and SYGVKD. The CDR3 runs to 13 residues. V dropped 6 bases and J dropped 5; count of bases not matched to a gene: 4. As DNA, the CDR3 is TGTGCCATCAGCGTTGACAGGGATCAGCCCCAGCATTTT. Residues: CAISVDRDQPQHF.

On this clone: This specimen includes other DNA sequences encoding the same CDR3. The chain carries TRBV9 and TRBJ2-3; 7 bases agree with TRBD2. Germline V CDR1 and CDR2: SGDLS, YYNGEE. Trimming at V came to 1 base and at J to 0 bases, leaving 2 bases not matched to a gene. CDR3 length: 15 amino acids. Here the CDR3 DNA reads TGTGCCAGCAGCGTAAGCGGGGCTAGCACAGATACGCAGTATTTT. As protein: CASSVSGASTDTQYF.

The rearrangement joins TRBV28 to TRBJ2-5, with D perhaps TRBD2 (5 bases). In germline, CDR1 is MDHEN, CDR2 SYDVKM. The CDR3 spans 16 residues. V lost 5 bases to trimming and J lost 7 bases, with 23 bases between them. For the CDR3, the DNA is TGTGCCAGCAGTCTCTCGAGGTCTAGCCCATCAGGGACCCAGTACTTC. Translated: CASSLSRSSPSGTQYF.

The chain couples TRBV6-5 to TRBJ2-6; the D gene is possibly TRBD1 (5 bases). The germline CDR1 and CDR2 sequences are MNHEY and SVGAGI. The V end was cut by 5 bases, the J end by 2 bases, with 7 bases between. The CDR3 has 14 residues. DNA for the CDR3: TGTGCCAGCAGTCAGGGAACTGGGGCCAACGTCCTGACTTTC. Amino acid sequence: CASSQGTGANVLTF.

The chain combines TRBV28 with TRBJ1-5; 7 bases line up with TRBD1. The V gene's germline CDR1 is MDHEN and CDR2 SYDVKM. After removal of 3 bases from V and 2 bases from J, the junction contained 7 bases not matched to a gene. The CDR3 is made up of 16 amino acids. The CDR3 nucleotides read TGTGCCAGCAGTTTGTACAGGGGTGCGGGCAATCAGCCCCAGCATTTT. Amino acid sequence: CASSLYRGAGNQPQHF.

In its sample, this clone was seen once. This chain joins TRBV4-3 and TRBJ2-7, with TRBD2 matching 9 bases. The junction had 8 bases not matched to a gene; V was cut back by 3 bases and J by 2 bases. The CDR3 has 16 residues. In germline, CDR1 is LGHNA, CDR2 YSLEER. The CDR3 region is CASSQSGAGGTYEQYF. The CDR3 DNA reads as TGCGCCAGCAGCCAGAGTGGAGCGGGAGGAACCTACGAGCAGTACTTC.

The rearrangement links TRBV5-1 to TRBJ1-5; no reliable D call. Germline values: CDR1 SGHRS, CDR2 YFSETQ. The CDR3 spans 14 residues. With 2 bases removed from V and 2 bases from J, the gap between germline ends came to 8 bases. CDR3 region: CASSFGQGNQPQHF. The CDR3 bases are TGCGCCAGCAGCTTTGGTCAGGGCAATCAGCCCCAGCATTTT.

This sequence joins TRBV19 and TRBJ2-2, with 10 nucleotides matching TRBD2. The CDR3 sequence is 15 residues long. The germline CDR1 and CDR2 sequences are LNHDA and SQIVND (reference sequence). V shed 7 bases and J 6 bases; nucleotides not matched to a gene: 8. Written as DNA, the CDR3 is TGTGCCAGTAATAAAGCGGGAGGGCACGCCGGGGAGCTGTTTTTT. Translated: CASNKAGGHAGELFF.

The V gene is TRBV29-1, the J gene TRBJ2-1, with 10 bases fitting TRBD1. With 0 bases clipped from V and 3 bases from J, the junction kept 8 bases outside the gene matches. This CDR3 is built from 17 residues. CDR1 SQVTM and CDR2 ANQGSEA come from the germline V gene. This chain's CDR3 is CSVEDSRGTGVYNEQFF. CDR3 in DNA: TGCAGCGTTGAAGACTCCCGCGGGACAGGGGTCTACAATGAGCAGTTCTTC.

V is TRBV10-2 and J is TRBJ2-7; 11 bases map to TRBD2. In germline, CDR1 is WSHSY, CDR2 SAAADI. The CDR3 loop spans 14 amino acids. The V segment lost 9 bases and the J segment 2 bases; nucleotides outside the gene matches: 6. The CDR3 here is CASNVAGGPYEQYF. The CDR3 DNA reads TGCGCCAGTAACGTAGCGGGAGGGCCCTACGAGCAGTACTTC.

The chain carries TRBV15 and TRBJ1-2, with D hard to call. The CDR3 contains 13 residues. The germline V gene encodes CDR1 LNHNV and CDR2 YYDKDF (reference sequence). The V end was cut by 0 bases, the J end by 3 bases, with 5 bases between. The DNA of the CDR3 is TGTGCCACCAGCAGAGATACAGACTATGGCTACACCTTC. Translating gives CATSRDTDYGYTF.

The chain recombines TRBV6-5 with TRBJ1-5, with TRBD1 identical over 12 bases. The germline gives CDR1 MNHEY, CDR2 SVGAGI. This CDR3 spans 15 amino acids. V shed 8 bases and J 5 bases; nucleotides not matched to a gene: 7. This CDR3 is CASSPGTGGHQPQHF. For the CDR3, the DNA is TGTGCCAGCTCCCCCGGGACAGGGGGCCATCAGCCCCAGCATTTT.

J is TRBJ2-7 and V is TRBV7-8; TRBD2 matches 10 bases. The germline CDR1 and CDR2 sequences are SGHVS and FQNEAQ. The trim removed 6 bases at V and 1 base at J, leaving 3 bases unmatched. The CDR3 sequence is 14 residues long. CDR3 region: CASRPAGGSYEQYF. As DNA, the CDR3 is TGTGCCAGCAGACCAGCGGGAGGGTCCTACGAGCAGTACTTC.

The rearrangement uses TRBV25-1 and TRBJ2-4; TRBD1 aligns across 9 bases. The CDR3 is made up of 16 amino acids. J gave up 5 bases and V 4 bases, and 9 bases lay outside the gene matches. From germline, CDR1 is MGHDK and CDR2 SYGVNS. CDR3 sequence (DNA): TGTGCCAGCAGTGGCGGGACAGGGTTTCGGGAAAACATTCAGTACTTC. Translation: CASSGGTGFRENIQYF.

In nucleotides, the CDR3 is TGTGCCACCTCCTCTGAGGCGGGGCAGTACTTC. Amino acid sequence: CATSSEAGQYF. The chain combines TRBV6-6 with TRBJ2-7; D perhaps matches TRBD2 (5 bases). V was pared by 10 bases and J by 9 bases, with 16 bases between. This CDR3 spans 11 amino acids. Germline V gene sequence: CDR1 MNHNY, CDR2 SVGAGI (reference sequence).

This clone turned up a few times. The V call is TRBV4-3, the J call TRBJ2-3, with TRBD1 matching 8 bases. The CDR3 consists of 15 residues. The germline V gene has CDR1 LGHNA and CDR2 YSLEER. V gave up 6 bases and J gave up 0 bases; unmatched junction bases: 5. CDR3 sequence reads: CASREDRASTDTQYF. The CDR3 region has the DNA TGCGCCAGCAGAGAGGACAGGGCCAGCACAGATACGCAGTATTTT.

The rearrangement joins TRBV5-1 to TRBJ2-7, with D possibly matching TRBD1 (6 bases). Trimming took 1 base from V and 2 from J, leaving 13 bases between them. The CDR3 has 15 residues. The V gene's germline CDR1 is SGHRS and CDR2 YFSETQ. CDR3 loop: CASSLSSGVAYEQYF. CDR3 nucleotide sequence: TGCGCCAGCAGCTTGTCTTCAGGGGTTGCCTACGAGCAGTACTTC.